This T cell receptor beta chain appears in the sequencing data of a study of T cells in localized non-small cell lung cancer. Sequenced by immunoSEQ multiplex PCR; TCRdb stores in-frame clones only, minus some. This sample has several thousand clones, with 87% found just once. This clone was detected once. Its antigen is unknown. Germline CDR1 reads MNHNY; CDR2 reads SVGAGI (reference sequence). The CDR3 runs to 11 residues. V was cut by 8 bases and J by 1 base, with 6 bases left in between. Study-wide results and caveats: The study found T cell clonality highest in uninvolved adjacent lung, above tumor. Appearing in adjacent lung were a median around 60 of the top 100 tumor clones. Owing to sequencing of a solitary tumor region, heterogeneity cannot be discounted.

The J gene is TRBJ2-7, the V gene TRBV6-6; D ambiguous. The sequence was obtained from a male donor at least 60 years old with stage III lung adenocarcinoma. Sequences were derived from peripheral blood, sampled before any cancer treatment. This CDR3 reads CASRSSYEQYF. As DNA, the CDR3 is TGTGCCAGCCGAAGTTCCTACGAGCAGTACTTC.